The next 15 T cell receptor beta chains were all read from a single sample in a study of vaccination and CD4 T cells after COVID-19. The treatment here: roughly 10-day PBMC culture with coronavirus spike peptide pools or control peptides (ViraFEST assay). The Oncomine TCR Beta short-read assay was applied to DNA of cultured CD4+ T cells. Via MiXCR, TCRdb re-called the PCR reads, giving one row per CDR3 protein. The data hold about 16,000 distinct CDR3 sequences, with roughly half observed a single time. These receptors have no known antigen. Sequenced here: CD4+ T cells from blood, cultured in vitro, sampled before SARS-CoV-2 vaccination. The receptors shown here come from a human donor who had recovered from COVID-19.

The chain has TRBV2 and TRBJ2-1; TRBD1 aligns across 8 bases. Germline values: CDR1 SNHLY, CDR2 FYNNEI. J lost 9 bases, V lost 6 bases, and 7 bases had no gene match. The CDR3 is 13 residues long. The CDR3 sequence: CASRETGVGEQFF. The CDR3 DNA is TGTGCCAGCAGGGAGACAGGGGTCGGTGAGCAGTTCTTC.

This sequence joins TRBV7-2 and TRBJ1-2, with unresolved D. Germline CDR1 is SGHTA and CDR2 is FQGNSA. CDR3 length equals 12 residues. The V end lost 1 base, the J end lost 8 bases, and 8 bases lay between the germline ends. The CDR3 nucleotides read TGTGCCAGCAGCTTAGGATTGGGAGGCTACACCTTC. This codes for CASSLGLGGYTF.

This clonotype was observed a handful of times. The chain employs TRBV20-1 and TRBJ1-6, with TRBD1 identical over 8 bases. Germline loops: CDR1 DFQATT, CDR2 SNEGSKA (reference sequence). This CDR3 has 14 amino acids. V was clipped by 2 bases and J by 10 bases; unmatched bases: 7. CDR3 DNA sequence: TGCAGTGCTAGATTAAACCAGGGGGCATCACCCCTCCACTTT. Protein: CSARLNQGASPLHF.

V and J are TRBV19 and TRBJ2-5, with 8 bases fitting TRBD2. Germline CDR1 reads LNHDA; CDR2 reads SQIVND (reference sequence). The CDR3 is made up of 14 amino acids. The V segment lost 6 bases and the J segment 3 bases; nucleotides outside the gene matches: 6. CDR3 coding DNA: TGTGCCAGTAGCACCGGGGGGGCCAAAGAGACCCAGTACTTC. Protein product: CASSTGGAKETQYF.

This clonotype occurred a few times. This sequence joins TRBV10-3 and TRBJ1-1; D remains unclear. The CDR3 spans 14 residues. V was shortened by 2 bases and J by 5 bases, with 12 bases between the two germline ends. The V gene's germline CDR1 is ENHRY and CDR2 SYGVKD. In DNA, the CDR3 is TGTGCCATCAGTGAGGCCCAGGTTGGGACTGAAGCTTTCTTT. The encoded protein is CAISEAQVGTEAFF.

The sample holds one count of this clonotype. The chain joins TRBV6-1 to TRBJ2-7, with no clear D. The CDR3 has 11 residues. The germline V and J ends were trimmed by 5 bases and 3 bases, with 5 bases remaining between them. Looked up from germline, CDR1 is MNHNS and CDR2 is SASEGT. The CDR3 bases are TGTGCCAGCAGTAATCTCTACGAGCAGTACTTC. It encodes CASSNLYEQYF.

Here the CDR3 DNA reads TGTGCCAGCAGCCCTTCGACAGATGGAGACTACGAGCAGTACTTC. It is translated as CASSPSTDGDYEQYF. The chain links TRBV7-2 to TRBJ2-7; tentative D call: TRBD1 (5 bases). Trimming cost V 5 bases and J 3 bases, with 17 bases left between them. The CDR3 covers 15 residues. CDR1 is SGHTA and CDR2 is FQGNSA in the germline V gene.

This clonotype has only a few counts. The rearrangement joins TRBV24-1 to TRBJ1-5; 8 bases line up with TRBD1. The CDR3 is 15 residues long. CDR1 is KGHDR, CDR2 SFDVKD, per germline. V lost 8 bases to trimming and J lost 3 bases; unmatched junction nucleotides: 8. CDR3 protein: CATNVRGRINQPQHF. The CDR3, as DNA: TGTGCCACCAATGTCAGGGGGCGTATCAATCAGCCCCAGCATTTT.

The chain combines TRBV12-3 or TRBV12-4 with TRBJ2-7, with TRBD2 as a possible D gene (5 bases). This CDR3 spans 14 amino acids. Between the trimmed V and J ends, which lost 6 bases and 6 bases, there was a span of 18 bases. In DNA, the CDR3 is TGTGCCAGCAGCTCAACTCTAGCAAACGGCGAGCAGTACTTC. Translation: CASSSTLANGEQYF.

V usage is TRBV20-1 and J usage is TRBJ1-5, with 7 bases that match TRBD1. Unmatched junction bases numbered 8, after V lost 0 bases and J lost 3 bases. The V gene's germline CDR1 is DFQATT and CDR2 SNEGSKA (reference sequence). The CDR3 is 16 residues long. The CDR3 sequence is CSARDRRDRPNQPQHF. The CDR3 nucleotides read TGCAGTGCTAGAGATCGCCGGGACAGACCCAATCAGCCCCAGCATTTT.

This clonotype was seen a handful of times. The V call is TRBV20-1, the J call TRBJ2-3, with 12 bases matching TRBD2. The ends lost 2 bases at V and 3 bases at J; junction bases unmatched: 6. This CDR3 contains 16 residues. Germline CDR1 is DFQATT and CDR2 is SNEGSKA (reference sequence). CDR3 nucleotides: TGCAGTGCTAGATTCGCTAGCGGGGGGGCTACAGATACGCAGTATTTT. Residues: CSARFASGGATDTQYF.

A few counts support this clonotype. The rearrangement uses TRBV6-2 or TRBV6-3 and TRBJ1-5; the D is unclear. The germline V gene encodes CDR1 MNHEY and CDR2 SVGEGT. This CDR3 contains 13 residues. Trimming shortened V by 5 bases and J by 3 bases, and 8 bases separated the two germline ends. CDR3 coding DNA: TGTGCCAGCAGTCAAACGATCAATCAGCCCCAGCATTTT. Translated: CASSQTINQPQHF.

The chain combines TRBV6-1 with TRBJ1-5; no clear D gene. Germline V gene data show CDR1 as MNHNS and CDR2 as SASEGT. The CDR3 extends over 12 amino acids. V was shortened by 6 bases and J by 9 bases, with 12 bases between the two germline ends. For the CDR3, the DNA is TGTGCCAGCAGCCTTGGATCGGGGCCCCAGCATTTT. Its protein product is CASSLGSGPQHF.

The chain recombines TRBV6-1 with TRBJ2-7, with 9 bases identical to TRBD1. The V and J ends lost 4 bases and 3 bases, in that order; junction bases with no gene match: 4. The CDR3 sequence is 14 residues long. Germline CDR1 is MNHNS and CDR2 is SASEGT. In DNA, the CDR3 is TGTGCCAGCAGTGTGGGGGACAGGGACTACGAGCAGTACTTC. It codes for CASSVGDRDYEQYF.

V usage is TRBV21-1 and J usage is TRBJ2-7; whether TRBD2, the table's D call, matches the DNA was not checked. TRBV21-1 is given as a pseudogene. This CDR3 region has 14 residues. In DNA form, the CDR3 reads TGTGCCAGCAGCACGGACTCGAGCTCCTACGAGCAGTACTTC. Protein product: CASSTDSSSYEQYF.